This T cell receptor beta chain was captured by sequencing in a study of T cell changes during pregnancy in multiple sclerosis (dated by TCRdb to between 2018 and 2021). Regarding the complete study: The study looked at changes in the T cell repertoire across pregnancy in women with multiple sclerosis.

Libraries came from the immunoSEQ multiplex PCR assay. In TCRdb, the immuneACCESS table is reduced to in-frame sequences with V and J assigned. These tables do not hold every clone; where another copy was compared, an unresolved V gene accounts for under half, and the others remain unexplained. Within this sample are 90,000 to 150,000 clones, with under 95% of them counted one time only. Roughly 6.2% of the sample is taken by the ten largest. Points on this clone: Its antigen is not yet known. No qualities accompany the bases; no much larger clone lies one base away.

The source was peripheral blood, collected before pregnancy. The source is a female donor with multiple sclerosis, enrolled in a pregnancy study.

The bases are TGTGCCAGCAGCTTAGCCTCAACAGGGGGCCTCCATGGCTACACCTTC. Translated, it gives CASSLASTGGLHGYTF. The chain is encoded by TRBV13 joined to TRBJ1-2, and 9 bases in between align with TRBD1. V trim: 1 base; J trim: 6 bases; unmatched bases: 9. The CDR3 contains 16 residues, cysteine and phenylalanine counted. Only CDR3 DNA is held: 48 bases, read in frame from base 1. CDR1 and CDR2 are drawn from the germline V gene (reference sequence): PRHDT, FYEKMQ.